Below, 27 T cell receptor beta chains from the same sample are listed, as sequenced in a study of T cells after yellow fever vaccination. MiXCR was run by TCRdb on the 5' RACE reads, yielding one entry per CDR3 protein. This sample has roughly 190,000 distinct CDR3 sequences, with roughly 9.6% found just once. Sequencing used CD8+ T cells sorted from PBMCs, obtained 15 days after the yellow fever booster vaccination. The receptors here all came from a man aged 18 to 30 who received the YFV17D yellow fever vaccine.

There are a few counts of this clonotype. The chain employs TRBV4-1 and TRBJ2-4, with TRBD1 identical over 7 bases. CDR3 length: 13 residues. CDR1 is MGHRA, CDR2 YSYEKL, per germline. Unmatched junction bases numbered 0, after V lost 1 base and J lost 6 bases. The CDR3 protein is CASSQAGGNIQYF. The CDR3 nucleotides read TGCGCCAGCAGCCAAGCAGGGGGAAACATTCAGTACTTC.

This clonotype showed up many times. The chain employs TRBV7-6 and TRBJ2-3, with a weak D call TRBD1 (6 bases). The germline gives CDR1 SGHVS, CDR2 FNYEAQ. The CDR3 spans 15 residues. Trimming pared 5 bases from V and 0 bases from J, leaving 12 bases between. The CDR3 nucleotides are TGTGCCAGCAGCCTCCGGACAGCTAGCACAGATACGCAGTATTTT. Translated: CASSLRTASTDTQYF.

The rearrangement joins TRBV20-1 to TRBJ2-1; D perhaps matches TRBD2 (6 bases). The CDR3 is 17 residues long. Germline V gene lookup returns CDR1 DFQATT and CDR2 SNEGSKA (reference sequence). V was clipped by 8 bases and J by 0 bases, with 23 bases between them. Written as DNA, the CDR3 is TGCAGTTCGATGGGTCCTATCTGGCGGGGCTCCTACAATGAGCAGTTCTTC. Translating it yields CSSMGPIWRGSYNEQFF.

The CDR3: CASSPRLASRETQYF. For the CDR3, the DNA is TGTGCCAGCAGCCCCCGACTAGCCTCTCGGGAGACCCAGTACTTC. V gene TRBV7-6 combines with J gene TRBJ2-5; TRBD2 agrees at 7 bases. Germline V gene sequence: CDR1 SGHVS, CDR2 FNYEAQ. Germline trimming cut 5 bases from V and 5 bases from J; bases unmatched to any gene: 11. The CDR3 totals 15 residues.

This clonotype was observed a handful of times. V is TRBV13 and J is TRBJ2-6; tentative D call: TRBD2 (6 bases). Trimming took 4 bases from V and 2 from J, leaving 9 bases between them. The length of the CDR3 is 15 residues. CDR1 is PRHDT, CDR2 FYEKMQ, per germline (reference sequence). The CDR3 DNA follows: TGTGCCAGCAGCTCCGGGGGAGCTGGGGCCAACGTCCTGACTTTC. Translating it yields CASSSGGAGANVLTF.

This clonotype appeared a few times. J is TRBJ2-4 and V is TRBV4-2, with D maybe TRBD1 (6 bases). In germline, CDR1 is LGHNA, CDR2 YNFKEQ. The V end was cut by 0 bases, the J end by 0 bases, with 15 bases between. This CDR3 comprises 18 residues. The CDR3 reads CASSQEWDTEVAKNIQYF. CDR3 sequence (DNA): TGTGCCAGCAGCCAAGAGTGGGACACTGAGGTAGCCAAAAACATTCAGTACTTC.

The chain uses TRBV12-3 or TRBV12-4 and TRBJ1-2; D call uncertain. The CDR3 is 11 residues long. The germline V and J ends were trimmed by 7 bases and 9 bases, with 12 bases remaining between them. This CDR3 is CASTSDGCYTF. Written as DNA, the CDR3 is TGTGCCAGCACCTCTGATGGATGCTACACCTTC.

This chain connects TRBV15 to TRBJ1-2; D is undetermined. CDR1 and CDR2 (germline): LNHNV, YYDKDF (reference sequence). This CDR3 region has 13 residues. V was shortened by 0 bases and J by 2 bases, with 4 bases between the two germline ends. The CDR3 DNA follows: TGTGCCACCAGCAGAGAAGGGAACTATGGCTACACCTTC. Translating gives CATSREGNYGYTF.

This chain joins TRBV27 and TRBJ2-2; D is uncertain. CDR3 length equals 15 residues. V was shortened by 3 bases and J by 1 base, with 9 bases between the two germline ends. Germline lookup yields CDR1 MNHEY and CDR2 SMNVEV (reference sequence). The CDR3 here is CASSFSILNTGELFF. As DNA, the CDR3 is TGTGCCAGCAGTTTCTCGATTTTGAACACCGGGGAGCTGTTTTTT.

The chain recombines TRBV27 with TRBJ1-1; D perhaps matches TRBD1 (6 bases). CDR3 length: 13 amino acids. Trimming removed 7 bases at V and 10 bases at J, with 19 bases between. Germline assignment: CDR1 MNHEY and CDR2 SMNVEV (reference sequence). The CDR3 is CASNNLPGGVAFF. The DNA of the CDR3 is TGTGCCAGCAATAACCTCCCGGGGGGCGTAGCTTTCTTT.

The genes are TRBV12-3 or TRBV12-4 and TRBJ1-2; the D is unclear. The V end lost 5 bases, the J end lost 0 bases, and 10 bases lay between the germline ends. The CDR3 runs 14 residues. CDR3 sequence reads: CASSNPGTNYGYTF. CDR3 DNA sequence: TGTGCCAGCAGTAACCCGGGAACTAACTATGGCTACACCTTC.

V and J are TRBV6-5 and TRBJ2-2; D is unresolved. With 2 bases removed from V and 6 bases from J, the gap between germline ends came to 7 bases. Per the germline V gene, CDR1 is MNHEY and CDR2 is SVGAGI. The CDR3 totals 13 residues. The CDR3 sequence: CASSYPIAGELFF. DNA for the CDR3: TGTGCCAGCAGTTACCCGATTGCCGGGGAGCTGTTTTTT.

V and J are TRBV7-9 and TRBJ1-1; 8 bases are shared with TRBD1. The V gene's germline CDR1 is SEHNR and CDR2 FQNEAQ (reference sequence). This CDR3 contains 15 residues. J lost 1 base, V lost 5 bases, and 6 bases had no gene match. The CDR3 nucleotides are TGTGCCAGCAGCACCTCGACAGGGGCGAACACTGAAGCTTTCTTT. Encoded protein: CASSTSTGANTEAFF.

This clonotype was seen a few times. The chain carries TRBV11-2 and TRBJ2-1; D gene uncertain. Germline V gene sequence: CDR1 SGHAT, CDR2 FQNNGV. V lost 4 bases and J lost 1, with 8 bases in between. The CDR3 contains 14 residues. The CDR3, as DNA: TGTGCCAGCAGCTCCCCCACTTCCTACAATGAGCAGTTCTTC. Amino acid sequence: CASSSPTSYNEQFF.

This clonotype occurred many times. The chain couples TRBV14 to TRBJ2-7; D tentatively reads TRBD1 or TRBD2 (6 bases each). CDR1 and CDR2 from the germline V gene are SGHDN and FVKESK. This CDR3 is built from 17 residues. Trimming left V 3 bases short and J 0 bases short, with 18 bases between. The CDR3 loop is CASSHRREDSGSYEQYV. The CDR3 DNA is TGTGCCAGCAGCCACCGGAGGGAGGACAGCGGCTCCTACGAGCAGTACGTC.

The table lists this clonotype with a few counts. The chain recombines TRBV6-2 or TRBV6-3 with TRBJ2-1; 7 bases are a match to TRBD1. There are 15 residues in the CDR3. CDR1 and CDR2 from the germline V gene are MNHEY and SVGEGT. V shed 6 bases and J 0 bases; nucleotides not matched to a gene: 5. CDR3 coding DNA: TGTGCCAGCAGGATGACAGGGAGCTCCTACAATGAGCAGTTCTTC. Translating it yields CASRMTGSSYNEQFF.

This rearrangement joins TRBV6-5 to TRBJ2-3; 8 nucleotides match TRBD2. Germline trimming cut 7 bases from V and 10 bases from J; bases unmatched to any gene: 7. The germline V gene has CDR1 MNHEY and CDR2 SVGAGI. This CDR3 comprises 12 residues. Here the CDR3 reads CASKDGGDAQYF. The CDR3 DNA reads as TGTGCCAGCAAAGACGGGGGGGATGCGCAGTATTTT.

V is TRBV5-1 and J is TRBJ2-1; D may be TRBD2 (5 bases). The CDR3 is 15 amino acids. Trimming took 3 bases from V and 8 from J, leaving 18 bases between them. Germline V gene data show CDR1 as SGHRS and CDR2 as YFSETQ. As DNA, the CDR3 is TGCGCCAGCAGCTGGGCGGGTCAGAATCTCGATGAGCAGTTCTTC. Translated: CASSWAGQNLDEQFF.

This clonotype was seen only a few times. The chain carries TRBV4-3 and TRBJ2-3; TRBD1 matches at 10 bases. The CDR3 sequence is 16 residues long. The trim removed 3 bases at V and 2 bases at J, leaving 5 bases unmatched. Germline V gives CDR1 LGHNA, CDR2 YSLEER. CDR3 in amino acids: CASSHGTGAATDTQYF. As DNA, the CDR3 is TGCGCCAGCAGCCACGGGACAGGGGCTGCCACAGATACGCAGTATTTT.

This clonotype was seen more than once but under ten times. CDR3 amino acids: CASSEPGYERAFF. CDR3 DNA: TGTGCCAGCAGTGAACCGGGGTATGAACGAGCTTTCTTT. The rearrangement uses TRBV25-1 and TRBJ1-1; D is unresolved. This CDR3 is built from 13 residues. The V and J ends lost 2 bases and 10 bases respectively, with 14 bases between them. The germline gives CDR1 MGHDK, CDR2 SYGVNS.

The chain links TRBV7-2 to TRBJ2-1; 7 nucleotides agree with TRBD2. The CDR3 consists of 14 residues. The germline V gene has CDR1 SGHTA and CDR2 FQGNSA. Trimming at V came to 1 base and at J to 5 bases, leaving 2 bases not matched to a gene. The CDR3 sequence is CASSLVRGDNEQFF. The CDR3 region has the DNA TGTGCCAGCAGCTTAGTCCGGGGGGACAATGAGCAGTTCTTC.

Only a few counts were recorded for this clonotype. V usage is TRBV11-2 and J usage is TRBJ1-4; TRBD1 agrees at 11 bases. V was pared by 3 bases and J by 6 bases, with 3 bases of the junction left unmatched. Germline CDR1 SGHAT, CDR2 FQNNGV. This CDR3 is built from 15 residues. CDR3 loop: CASSFGQGADEKLFF. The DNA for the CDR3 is TGTGCCAGCAGCTTTGGACAGGGGGCCGATGAAAAACTGTTTTTT.

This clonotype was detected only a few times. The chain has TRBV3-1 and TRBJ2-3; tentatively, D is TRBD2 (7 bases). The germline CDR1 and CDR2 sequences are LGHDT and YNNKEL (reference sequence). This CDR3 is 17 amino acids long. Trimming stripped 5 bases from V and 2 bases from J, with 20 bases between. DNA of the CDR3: TGTGCCAGCAGCACCTTTAGGGGGGGGGTAACCACAGATACGCAGTATTTT. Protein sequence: CASSTFRGGVTTDTQYF.

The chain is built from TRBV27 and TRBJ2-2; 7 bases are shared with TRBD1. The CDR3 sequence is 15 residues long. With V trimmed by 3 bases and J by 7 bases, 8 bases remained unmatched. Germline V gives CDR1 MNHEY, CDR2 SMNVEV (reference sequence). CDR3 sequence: CASSFQTGYGGELFF. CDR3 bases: TGTGCCAGCAGTTTCCAGACAGGGTACGGCGGGGAGCTGTTTTTT.

The CDR3 nucleotides read TGTGCCAGCAGCCAAGTCGATAGGGTAACAGATACGCAGTATTTT. This gives the protein CASSQVDRVTDTQYF. The chain has TRBV14 and TRBJ2-3; no reliable D call. The CDR3 contains 15 residues. Germline-derived CDR1 and CDR2 are SGHDN and FVKESK. V gave up 1 base and J gave up 3 bases, with 11 bases separating them.

The CDR3 reads CARPSGTLFFSGYTF. The CDR3 nucleotides are TGTGCCAGGCCGTCCGGGACCCTGTTTTTCTCGGGTTACACCTTC. The chain recombines TRBV19 with TRBJ1-2, with D possibly TRBD1 on 5 matching bases. The CDR3 sequence is 15 residues long. Germline V CDR1 and CDR2: LNHDA, SQIVND (reference sequence). The V end was cut by 9 bases, the J end by 11 bases, with 28 bases between. Complete variable domain (other parts from reference TRBV19 and TRBJ1-2): DGGITQSPKYLFRKEGQNVTLSCEQNLNHDAMYWYRQDPGQGLRLIYYSQIVNDFQKGDIAEGYSVSREKKESFPLTVTSAQKNPTAFYLCARPSGTLFFSGYTFGSGTRLTVV.

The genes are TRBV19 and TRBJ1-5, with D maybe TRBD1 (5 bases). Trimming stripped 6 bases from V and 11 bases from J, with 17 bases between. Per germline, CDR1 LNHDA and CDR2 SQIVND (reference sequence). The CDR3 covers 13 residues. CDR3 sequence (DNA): TGTGCCAGTAGAGGGACGTTACCTAGGGCCCAGCATTTT. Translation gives CASRGTLPRAQHF.